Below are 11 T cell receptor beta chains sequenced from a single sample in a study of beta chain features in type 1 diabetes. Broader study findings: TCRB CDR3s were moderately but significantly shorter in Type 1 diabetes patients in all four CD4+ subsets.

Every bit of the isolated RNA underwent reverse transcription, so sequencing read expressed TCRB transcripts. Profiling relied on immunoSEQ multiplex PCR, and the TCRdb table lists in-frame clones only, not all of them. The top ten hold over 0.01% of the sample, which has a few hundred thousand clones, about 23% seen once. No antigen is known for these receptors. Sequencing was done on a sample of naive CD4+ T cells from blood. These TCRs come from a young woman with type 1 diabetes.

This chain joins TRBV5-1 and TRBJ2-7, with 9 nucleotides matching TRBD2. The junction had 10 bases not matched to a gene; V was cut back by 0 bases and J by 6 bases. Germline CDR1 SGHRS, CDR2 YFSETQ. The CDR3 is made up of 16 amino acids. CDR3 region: CASSLGGLAGSLEQYF. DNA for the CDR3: TGCGCCAGCAGCTTGGGAGGGCTAGCGGGATCCCTCGAGCAGTACTTC.

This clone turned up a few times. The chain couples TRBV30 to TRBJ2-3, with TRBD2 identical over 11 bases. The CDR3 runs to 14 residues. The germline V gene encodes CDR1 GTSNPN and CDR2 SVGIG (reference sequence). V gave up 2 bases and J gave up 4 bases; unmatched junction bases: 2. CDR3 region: CAWSLAGGPDTQYF. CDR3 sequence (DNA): TGTGCCTGGAGTTTAGCGGGAGGGCCAGATACGCAGTATTTT.

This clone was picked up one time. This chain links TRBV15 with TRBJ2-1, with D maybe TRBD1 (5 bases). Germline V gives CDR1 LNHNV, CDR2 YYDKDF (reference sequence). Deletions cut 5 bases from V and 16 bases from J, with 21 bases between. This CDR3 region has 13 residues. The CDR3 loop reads CATSPTRFRVEFF. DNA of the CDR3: TGTGCCACCAGCCCCACGAGGTTCAGGGTCGAATTCTTC. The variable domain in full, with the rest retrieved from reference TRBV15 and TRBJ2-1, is DAMVIQNPRYQVTQFGKPVTLSCSQTLNHNVMYWYQQKSSQAPKLLFHYYDKDFNNEADTPDNFQSRRPNTSFCFLDIRSPGLGDTAMYLCATSPTRFRVEFFGPGTRLTVL.

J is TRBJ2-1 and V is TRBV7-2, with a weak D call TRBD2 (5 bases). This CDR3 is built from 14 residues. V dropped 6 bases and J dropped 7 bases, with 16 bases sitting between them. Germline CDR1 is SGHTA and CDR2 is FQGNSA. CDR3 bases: TGTGCCAGCAGGAGCAGGCTAGCAACAAATGAGCAGTTCTTC. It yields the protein CASRSRLATNEQFF. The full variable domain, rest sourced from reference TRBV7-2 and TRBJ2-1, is GAGVSQSPSNKVTEKGKDVELRCDPISGHTALYWYRQSLGQGLEFLIYFQGNSAPDKSGLPSDRFSAERTGGSVSTLTIQRTQQEDSAVYLCASRSRLATNEQFFGPGTRLTVL.

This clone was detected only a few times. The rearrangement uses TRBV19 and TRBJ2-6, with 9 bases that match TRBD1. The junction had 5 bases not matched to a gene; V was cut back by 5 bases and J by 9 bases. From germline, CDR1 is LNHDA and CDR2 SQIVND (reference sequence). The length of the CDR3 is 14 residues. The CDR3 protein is CASSSGQGGNVLTF. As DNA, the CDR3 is TGTGCCAGTAGTTCGGGACAGGGAGGCAACGTCCTGACTTTC.

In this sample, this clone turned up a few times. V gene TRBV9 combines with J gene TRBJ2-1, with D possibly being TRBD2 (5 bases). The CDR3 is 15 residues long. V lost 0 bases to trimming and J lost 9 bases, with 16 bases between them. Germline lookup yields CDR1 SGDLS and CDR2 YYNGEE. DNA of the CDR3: TGTGCCAGCAGCGTAGCTGAAACTGGTCGGGGTGAGCAGTTCTTC. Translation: CASSVAETGRGEQFF. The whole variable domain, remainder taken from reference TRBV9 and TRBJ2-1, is DSGVTQTPKHLITATGQRVTLRCSPRSGDLSVYWYQQSLDQGLQFLIQYYNGEERAKGNILERFSAQQFPDLHSELNLSSLELGDSALYFCASSVAETGRGEQFFGPGTRLTVL.

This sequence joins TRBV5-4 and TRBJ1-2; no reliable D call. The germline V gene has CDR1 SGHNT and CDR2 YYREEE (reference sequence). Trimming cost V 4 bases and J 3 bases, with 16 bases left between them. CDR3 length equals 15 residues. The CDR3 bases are TGTGCCAGCAGCACCGCCACGGAGTTTGACTATGGCTACACCTTC. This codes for CASSTATEFDYGYTF.

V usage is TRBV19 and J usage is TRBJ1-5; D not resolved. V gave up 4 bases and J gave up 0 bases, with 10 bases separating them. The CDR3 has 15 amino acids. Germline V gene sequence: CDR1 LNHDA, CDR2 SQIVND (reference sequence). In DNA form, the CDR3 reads TGTGCCAGTAGTAATTCGGGGAATAGCAATCAGCCCCAGCATTTT. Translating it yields CASSNSGNSNQPQHF.

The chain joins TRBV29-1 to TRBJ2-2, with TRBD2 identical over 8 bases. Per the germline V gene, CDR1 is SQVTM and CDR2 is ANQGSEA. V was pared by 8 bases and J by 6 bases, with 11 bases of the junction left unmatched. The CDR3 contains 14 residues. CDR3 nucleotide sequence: TGCAGCTTTACTTCGGGAGGGCCTCCCGGGGAGCTGTTTTTT. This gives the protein CSFTSGGPPGELFF.

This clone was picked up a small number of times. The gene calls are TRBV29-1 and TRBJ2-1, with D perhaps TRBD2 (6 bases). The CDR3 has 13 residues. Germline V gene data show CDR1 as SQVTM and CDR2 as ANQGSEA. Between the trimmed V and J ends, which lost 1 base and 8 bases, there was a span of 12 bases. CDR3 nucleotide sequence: TGCAGCGTTGAAGGGGACCGGAGGGATGAGCAGTTCTTC. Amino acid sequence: CSVEGDRRDEQFF.

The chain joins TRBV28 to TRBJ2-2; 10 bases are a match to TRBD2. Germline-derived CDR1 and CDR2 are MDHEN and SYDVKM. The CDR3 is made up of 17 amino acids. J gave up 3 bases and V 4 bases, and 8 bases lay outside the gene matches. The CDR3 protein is CASSSLRTSGYTGELFF. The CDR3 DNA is TGTGCCAGCAGTTCCCTACGGACTAGCGGATACACCGGGGAGCTGTTTTTT.